This TCR beta chain originates from a study of shared clonotypes between healthy human individuals. Repertoires were generated with immunoSEQ multiplex PCR, while TCRdb's copy carries only in-frame clones and drops some. The sample yields more than 1.2 million clones, less than 99% seen once. V lost 5 bases to trimming and J lost 5 bases, with 11 bases between them. Germline CDR1 is SNHLY and CDR2 is FYNNEI. This CDR3 has 13 amino acids. This clonotype was sampled from a young man in good health. The sample consisted of naive CD4+ T cells sorted from blood. Described subset: CD45RA+ positively selected. The chain has TRBV2 and TRBJ2-3, with D perhaps TRBD1 (6 bases). The CDR3: CASSLQGVDTQYF. The CDR3, as DNA: TGTGCCAGCAGTCTACAGGGAGTAGATACGCAGTATTTT.